The clone carrying this T cell receptor (beta chain) came up a few times. Other DNA sequences from this sample encode an identical CDR3 as well. The sample comes from a study of control samples from healthy donors and cancer patients. V gave up 2 bases and J gave up 3 bases, with 5 bases separating them. The CDR3 runs 12 residues. The germline V gene encodes CDR1 MNHEY and CDR2 SVGEGT. Clones were read by immunoSEQ multiplex PCR, and TCRdb kept only the in-frame ones, dropping some. The sample yields about 150,000 clones, roughly 89% seen once. J is TRBJ2-7 and V is TRBV6-2 or TRBV6-3; no reliable D call. Input material: blood. The clonotype originates from a man aged 25-45 years in good health. CDR3 coding DNA: TGTGCCAGCAGTTACAGGAGCTACGAGCAGTACTTC. Amino acid sequence: CASSYRSYEQYF.